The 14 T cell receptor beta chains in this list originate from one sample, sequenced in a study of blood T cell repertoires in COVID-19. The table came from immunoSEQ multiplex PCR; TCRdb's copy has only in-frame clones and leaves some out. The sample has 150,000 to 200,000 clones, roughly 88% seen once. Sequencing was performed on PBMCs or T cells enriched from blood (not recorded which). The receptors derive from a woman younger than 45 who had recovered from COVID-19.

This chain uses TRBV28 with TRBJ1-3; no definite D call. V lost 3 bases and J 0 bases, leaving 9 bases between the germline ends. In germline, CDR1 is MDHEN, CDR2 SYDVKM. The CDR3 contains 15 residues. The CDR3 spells CASSLGSRSGNTIYF. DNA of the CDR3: TGTGCCAGCAGTTTGGGCTCCCGCTCTGGAAACACCATATATTTT.

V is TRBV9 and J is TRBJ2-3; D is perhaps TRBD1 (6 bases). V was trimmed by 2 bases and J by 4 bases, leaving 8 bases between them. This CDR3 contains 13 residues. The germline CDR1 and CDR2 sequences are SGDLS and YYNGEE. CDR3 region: CASSVSGADTQYF. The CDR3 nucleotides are TGTGCCAGCAGCGTTTCAGGGGCAGATACGCAGTATTTT. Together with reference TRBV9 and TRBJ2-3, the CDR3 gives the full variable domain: DSGVTQTPKHLITATGQRVTLRCSPRSGDLSVYWYQQSLDQGLQFLIQYYNGEERAKGNILERFSAQQFPDLHSELNLSSLELGDSALYFCASSVSGADTQYFGPGTRLTVL.

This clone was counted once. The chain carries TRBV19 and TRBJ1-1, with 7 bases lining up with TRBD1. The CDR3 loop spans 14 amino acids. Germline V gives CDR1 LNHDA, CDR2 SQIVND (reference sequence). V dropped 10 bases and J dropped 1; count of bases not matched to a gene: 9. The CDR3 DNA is TGTGCCACTCTCCCAGGGACAGCGAACACTGAAGCTTTCTTT. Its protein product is CATLPGTANTEAFF.

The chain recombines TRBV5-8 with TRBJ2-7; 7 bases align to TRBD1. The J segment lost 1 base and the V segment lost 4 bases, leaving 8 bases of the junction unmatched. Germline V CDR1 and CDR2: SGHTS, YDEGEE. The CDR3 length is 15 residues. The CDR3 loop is CASSPIRGLSYEQYF. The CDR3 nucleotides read TGTGCCAGCAGCCCGATAAGGGGGCTATCCTACGAGCAGTACTTC.

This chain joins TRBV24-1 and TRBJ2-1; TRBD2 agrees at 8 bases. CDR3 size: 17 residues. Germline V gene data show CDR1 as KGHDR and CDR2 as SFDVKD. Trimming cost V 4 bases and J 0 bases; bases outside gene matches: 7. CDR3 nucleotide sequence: TGTGCCACCAGTGACACCACTAGCGGACGCTCCTACAATGAGCAGTTCTTC. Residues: CATSDTTSGRSYNEQFF.

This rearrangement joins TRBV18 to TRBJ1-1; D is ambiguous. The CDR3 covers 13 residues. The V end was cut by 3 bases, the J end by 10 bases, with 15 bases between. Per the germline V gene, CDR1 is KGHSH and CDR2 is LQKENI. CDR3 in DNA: TGTGCCAGCTCACCTACAAGGGAGAATGCAGCTTTCTTT. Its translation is CASSPTRENAAFF.

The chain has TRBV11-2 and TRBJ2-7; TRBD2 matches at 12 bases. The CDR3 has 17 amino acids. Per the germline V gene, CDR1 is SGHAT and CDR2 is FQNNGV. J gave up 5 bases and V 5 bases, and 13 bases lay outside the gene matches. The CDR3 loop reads CASSHTERLAGAHEQYF. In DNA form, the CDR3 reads TGTGCCAGCAGCCACACAGAGCGACTAGCGGGAGCCCACGAGCAGTACTTC.

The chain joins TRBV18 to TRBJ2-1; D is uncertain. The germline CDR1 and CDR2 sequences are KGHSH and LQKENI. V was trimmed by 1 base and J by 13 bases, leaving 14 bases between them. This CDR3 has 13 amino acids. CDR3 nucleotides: TGTGCCAGCTCACCACTCGTCTCAGAAAAACAGTTCTTC. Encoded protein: CASSPLVSEKQFF.

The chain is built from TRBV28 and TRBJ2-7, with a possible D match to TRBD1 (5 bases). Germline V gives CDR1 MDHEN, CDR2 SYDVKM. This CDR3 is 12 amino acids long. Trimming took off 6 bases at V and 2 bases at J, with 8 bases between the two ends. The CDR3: CASSYRPYEQYF. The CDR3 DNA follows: TGTGCCAGCAGCTACAGGCCCTACGAGCAGTACTTC.

In DNA form, the CDR3 reads TGCGCCAGCAGCCCATCTCCCGGGAGAGAGAACACTGAAGCTTTCTTT. Its translation is CASSPSPGRENTEAFF. V gene TRBV5-1 combines with J gene TRBJ1-1; D unresolved. The V end was cut by 4 bases, the J end by 1 base, with 17 bases between. This CDR3 has 16 residues. Per germline, CDR1 SGHRS and CDR2 YFSETQ.

The chain's CDR3 is CAWSLTGGTDTQYF. CDR3 sequence (DNA): TGTGCCTGGAGCCTGACAGGGGGCACAGATACGCAGTATTTT. This rearrangement joins TRBV30 to TRBJ2-3; 8 bases line up with TRBD1. V was clipped by 3 bases and J by 1 base; unmatched bases: 3. Germline values: CDR1 GTSNPN, CDR2 SVGIG (reference sequence). The CDR3 is made up of 14 amino acids. The full variable domain, with the rest looked up from reference TRBV30 and TRBJ2-3, is SQTIHQWPATLVQPVGSPLSLECTVEGTSNPNLYWYRQAAGRGLQLLFYSVGIGQISSEVPQNLSASRPQDRQFILSSKKLLLSDSGFYLCAWSLTGGTDTQYFGPGTRLTVL.

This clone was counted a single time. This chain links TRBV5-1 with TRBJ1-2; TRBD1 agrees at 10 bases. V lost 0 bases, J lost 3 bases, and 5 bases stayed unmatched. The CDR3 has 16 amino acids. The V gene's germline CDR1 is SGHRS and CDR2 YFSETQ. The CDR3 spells CASSLAWTGGHYGYTF. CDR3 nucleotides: TGCGCCAGCAGCTTGGCCTGGACAGGGGGGCACTATGGCTACACCTTC.

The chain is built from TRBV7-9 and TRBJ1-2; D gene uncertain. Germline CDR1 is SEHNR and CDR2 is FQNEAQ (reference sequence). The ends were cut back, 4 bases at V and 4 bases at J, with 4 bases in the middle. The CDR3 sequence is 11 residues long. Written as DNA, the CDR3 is TGTGCCAGCAGCTCGTCCTATGGCTACACCTTC. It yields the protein CASSSSYGYTF.

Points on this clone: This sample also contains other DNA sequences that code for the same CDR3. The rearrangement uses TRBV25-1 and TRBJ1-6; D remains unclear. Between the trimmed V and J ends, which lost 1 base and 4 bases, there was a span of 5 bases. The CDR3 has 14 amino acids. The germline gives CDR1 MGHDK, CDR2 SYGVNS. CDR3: CASSESGYNSPLHF. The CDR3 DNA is TGTGCCAGCAGTGAATCGGGGTATAATTCACCCCTCCACTTT.